This entry is about one T cell receptor (beta chain). Its antigen is unidentified. The data originate from a study of identical twins. Study outcomes and limitations: Within twin pairs, the out-of-frame alpha sequences they shared showed excess low generation probability. Cross-sectional statistical analysis, not tracking of the same donors, underpinned the conclusions.

TCRdb recomputed calls from the 5' RACE reads with MiXCR, one row per CDR3 protein. This table holds about 220,000 distinct CDR3 sequences, roughly a tenth found once. The germline V and J ends were trimmed by 4 bases and 5 bases, with 16 bases remaining between them. The CDR3 covers 14 residues. Germline V CDR1 and CDR2: SGHRS, YFSETQ. The source is a woman aged 18-35 years in good health. The gene calls are TRBV5-1 and TRBJ2-7; no clear D. The specimen was memory (CD45RO+) T cells sorted from blood. The CDR3 sequence is CASSVEAESDEQYF. The CDR3, as DNA: TGCGCCAGCAGCGTCGAGGCGGAATCCGACGAGCAGTACTTC.